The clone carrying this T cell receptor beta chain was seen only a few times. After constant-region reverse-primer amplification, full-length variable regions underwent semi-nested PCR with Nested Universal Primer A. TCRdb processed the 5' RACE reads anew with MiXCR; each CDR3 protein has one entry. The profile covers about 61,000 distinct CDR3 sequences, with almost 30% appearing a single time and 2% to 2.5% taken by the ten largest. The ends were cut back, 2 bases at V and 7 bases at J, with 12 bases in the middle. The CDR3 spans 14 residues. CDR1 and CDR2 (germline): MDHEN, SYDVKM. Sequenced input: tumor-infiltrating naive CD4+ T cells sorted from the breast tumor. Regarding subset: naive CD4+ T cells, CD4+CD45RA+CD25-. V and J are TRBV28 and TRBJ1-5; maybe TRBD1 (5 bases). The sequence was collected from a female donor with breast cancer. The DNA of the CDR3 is TGTGCCAGCAGTTTAGGGGGGAATAGGCAGCCCCAGCATTTT. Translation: CASSLGGNRQPQHF.